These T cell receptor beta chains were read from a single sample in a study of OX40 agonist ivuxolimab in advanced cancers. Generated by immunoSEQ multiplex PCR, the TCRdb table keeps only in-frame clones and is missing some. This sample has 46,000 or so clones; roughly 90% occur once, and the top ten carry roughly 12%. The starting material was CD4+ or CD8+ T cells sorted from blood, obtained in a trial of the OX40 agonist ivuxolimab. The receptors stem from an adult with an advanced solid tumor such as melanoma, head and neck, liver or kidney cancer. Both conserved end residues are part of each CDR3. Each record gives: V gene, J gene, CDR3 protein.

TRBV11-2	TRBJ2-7	CASSFREQYF
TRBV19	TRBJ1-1	CASSIVGGNTEAFF
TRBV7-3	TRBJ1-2	CASSYLGGSGYTF
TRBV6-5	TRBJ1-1	CASSYSEGSNTEAFF
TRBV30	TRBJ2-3	CAWSAAEFTDTQYF
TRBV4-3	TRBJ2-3	CASSQEGLAGVTDTQYF
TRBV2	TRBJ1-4	CASSDLANEKLFF
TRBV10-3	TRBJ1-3	CAISEGIQGAGNTIYF
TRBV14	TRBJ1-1	CASSTTGNTEAFF
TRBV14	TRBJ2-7	CASSQVGQGHEQYF
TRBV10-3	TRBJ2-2	CAISDPAGELFF
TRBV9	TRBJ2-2	CASSVALGGLTGELFF
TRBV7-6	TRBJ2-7	CASSIGPGGREQYF
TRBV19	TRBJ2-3	CASSISPMEQYF
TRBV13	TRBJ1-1	CASSFRGDSTEAFF
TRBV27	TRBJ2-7	CASSSIGTGDYEQYF
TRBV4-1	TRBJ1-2	CASSQVGEGGYGYTF
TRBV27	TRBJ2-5	CASSSRGRTQETQYF
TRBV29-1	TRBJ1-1	CSVPSVNTEAFF
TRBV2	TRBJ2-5	CASLGGSGGPEQTQYF
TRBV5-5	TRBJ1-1	CASTSAQGPNTEAFF
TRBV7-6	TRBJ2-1	CASSLGFLGTGDYNEQFF
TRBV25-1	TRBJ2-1	CASSSHEQFF
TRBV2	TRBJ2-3	CASLRGAADTQYF
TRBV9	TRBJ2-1	CASSADGNEQFF
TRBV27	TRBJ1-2	CASSPGQTFNYGYTF
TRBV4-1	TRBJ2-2	CASSHGGDLGGELFF
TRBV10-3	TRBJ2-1	CAISEMGGVEQFF
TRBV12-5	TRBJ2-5	CASGGAGLQETQYF
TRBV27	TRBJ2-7	CASSLVTGSYEQYF
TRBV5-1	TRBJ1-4	CASSSSDRQANYYEKLFF
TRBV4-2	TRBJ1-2	CASSQDALITYGYTF
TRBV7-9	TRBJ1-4	CASSLVVSPTNEKLFF
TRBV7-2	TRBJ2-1	CASSWPTSGAYYNEQFF
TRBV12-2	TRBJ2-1	CASRQGSGGQSEQFF
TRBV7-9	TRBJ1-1	CASRPSDRSNTEAFF
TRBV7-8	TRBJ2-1	CASSHPPGSYNEQFF
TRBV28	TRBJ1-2	CASSQGWGLRTF
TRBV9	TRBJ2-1	CASSVEGAGGSYNEQFF
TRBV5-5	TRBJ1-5	CASSQAGEYSNQPQHF
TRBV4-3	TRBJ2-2	CASGESGRYTGELFF
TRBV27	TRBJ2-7	CASSIQGAEYEQYF
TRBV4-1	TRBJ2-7	CASSPGTGASYEQYF
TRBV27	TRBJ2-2	CASSLWGTGELFF
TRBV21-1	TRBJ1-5	CASSIPGGTELNQPQHF
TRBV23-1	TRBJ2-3	CASSLFRDRITDTQYF
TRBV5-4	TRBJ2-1	CASSLAREQFF
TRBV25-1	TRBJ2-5	CASSEGPLRRQETQYF
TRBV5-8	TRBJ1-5	CASSLDRAGSNQPQHF
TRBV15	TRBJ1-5	CATSNSDISNQPQHF
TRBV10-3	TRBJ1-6	CAIRGGWGNSPLHF
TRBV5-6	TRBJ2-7	CASSLLGAREQYF
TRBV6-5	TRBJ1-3	CASSYSTGSGNTIYF